The 7 T cell receptor beta chains in this list originate from one sample, sequenced in a study of Graves' ophthalmopathy and Graves' hyperthyroidism (dated by TCRdb to 2016 to 2018). Sequencer: Illumina HiSeq 2000. For repertoire sequencing, TCR beta CDR3 regions were amplified from RNA transcripts. The first round was an RT-PCR using HTBI primers with the Qiagen OneStep RT-PCR kit, and this first round was followed by a second-round multiplex PCR, then size selection and purification. In TCRdb, the public reads were trimmed at Q25 with fastp and aligned with MiXCR, with productive beta chains retained. For every CDR3 protein sequence, its rows merge into one entry that carries the most common genes and DNA. The sample records 400,000 or so distinct CDR3 sequences, over 15% of which are singletons. Of the sample, 5.5% to 8% falls within the top ten clones. The sequenced material came from peripheral blood. The receptors shown here come from a woman between 18 and 29 years old with stable Graves' hyperthyroidism. Donor details come from another sample of the same person, matched by shared clones.

The table lists this clonotype with many counts. The chain carries TRBV2 and TRBJ2-7; a weak D match, TRBD1 (5 bases). Germline CDR1 SNHLY, CDR2 FYNNEI. The CDR3 runs to 12 residues. The ends were cut back, 3 bases at V and 6 bases at J, with 9 bases in the middle. The CDR3 loop reads CASSETRAEQYF. For the CDR3, the DNA is TGTGCCAGCAGTGAGACCAGGGCCGAGCAGTACTTC.

Only a few counts were recorded for this clonotype. At one boundary the junction diverges from the germline segment, which might be a read error. The V call is TRBV6-1, the J call TRBJ1-1; 9 bases match TRBD1. In germline, CDR1 is MNHNS, CDR2 SASEGT. The CDR3 length is 12 residues. The CDR3 loop is CASRPGTGKALF. In DNA form, the CDR3 reads TGTGCCAGCAGGCCAGGGACAGGGAAAGCTCTCTTT.

The gene calls are TRBV6-2 or TRBV6-3 and TRBJ2-7; unclear D gene. V was trimmed by 7 bases and J by 4 bases, leaving 14 bases between them. The CDR3 sequence is 13 residues long. CDR1 and CDR2 from the germline V gene are MNHEY and SVGEGT. CDR3 bases: TGTGCCAGCAAGGGCCACAGCCCTTACGAGCAGTACTTC. It translates to CASKGHSPYEQYF.

This clonotype was observed at least ten times. This chain uses TRBV6-1 with TRBJ2-2, with D possibly called TRBD1 or TRBD2 (5 bases each). Trimming stripped 10 bases from V and 3 bases from J, with 15 bases between. Germline CDR1 reads MNHNS; CDR2 reads SASEGT. CDR3 length equals 14 residues. The CDR3, as DNA: TGTGCCAACGCTCGGGACGGGGACACCGGGGAGCTGTTTTTT. Its translation is CANARDGDTGELFF.

This clonotype was seen many times. The V and J genes are TRBV12-3 or TRBV12-4 and TRBJ1-1; D may be TRBD1 (6 bases). The CDR3 has 13 residues. V shed 5 bases and J shed 0 bases, with 7 bases lying between them. The CDR3, as DNA: TGTGCCAGCAGTCAGGGGCTGAACACTGAAGCTTTCTTT. Its protein product is CASSQGLNTEAFF.

This clonotype was seen ten or more times. The chain couples TRBV5-1 to TRBJ1-1; perhaps TRBD1 as D (5 bases). The CDR3 is 17 residues long. CDR1 SGHRS and CDR2 YFSETQ come from the germline V gene. V was clipped by 0 bases and J by 0 bases, with 15 bases between them. CDR3 sequence: CASSLVSTTDMNTEAFF. The CDR3 DNA is TGCGCCAGCAGCTTGGTCAGTACGACAGACATGAACACTGAAGCTTTCTTT.

The rearrangement uses TRBV4-1 and TRBJ2-6, with no clear D. The V gene lost 2 bases and the J gene lost 2 bases, with 10 bases spanning the gap. The V gene's germline CDR1 is MGHRA and CDR2 YSYEKL. There are 16 residues in the CDR3. DNA of the CDR3: TGCGCCAGCAGCCAACTCGGTGGGGCTGGGGCCAACGTCCTGACTTTC. Translating gives CASSQLGGAGANVLTF.